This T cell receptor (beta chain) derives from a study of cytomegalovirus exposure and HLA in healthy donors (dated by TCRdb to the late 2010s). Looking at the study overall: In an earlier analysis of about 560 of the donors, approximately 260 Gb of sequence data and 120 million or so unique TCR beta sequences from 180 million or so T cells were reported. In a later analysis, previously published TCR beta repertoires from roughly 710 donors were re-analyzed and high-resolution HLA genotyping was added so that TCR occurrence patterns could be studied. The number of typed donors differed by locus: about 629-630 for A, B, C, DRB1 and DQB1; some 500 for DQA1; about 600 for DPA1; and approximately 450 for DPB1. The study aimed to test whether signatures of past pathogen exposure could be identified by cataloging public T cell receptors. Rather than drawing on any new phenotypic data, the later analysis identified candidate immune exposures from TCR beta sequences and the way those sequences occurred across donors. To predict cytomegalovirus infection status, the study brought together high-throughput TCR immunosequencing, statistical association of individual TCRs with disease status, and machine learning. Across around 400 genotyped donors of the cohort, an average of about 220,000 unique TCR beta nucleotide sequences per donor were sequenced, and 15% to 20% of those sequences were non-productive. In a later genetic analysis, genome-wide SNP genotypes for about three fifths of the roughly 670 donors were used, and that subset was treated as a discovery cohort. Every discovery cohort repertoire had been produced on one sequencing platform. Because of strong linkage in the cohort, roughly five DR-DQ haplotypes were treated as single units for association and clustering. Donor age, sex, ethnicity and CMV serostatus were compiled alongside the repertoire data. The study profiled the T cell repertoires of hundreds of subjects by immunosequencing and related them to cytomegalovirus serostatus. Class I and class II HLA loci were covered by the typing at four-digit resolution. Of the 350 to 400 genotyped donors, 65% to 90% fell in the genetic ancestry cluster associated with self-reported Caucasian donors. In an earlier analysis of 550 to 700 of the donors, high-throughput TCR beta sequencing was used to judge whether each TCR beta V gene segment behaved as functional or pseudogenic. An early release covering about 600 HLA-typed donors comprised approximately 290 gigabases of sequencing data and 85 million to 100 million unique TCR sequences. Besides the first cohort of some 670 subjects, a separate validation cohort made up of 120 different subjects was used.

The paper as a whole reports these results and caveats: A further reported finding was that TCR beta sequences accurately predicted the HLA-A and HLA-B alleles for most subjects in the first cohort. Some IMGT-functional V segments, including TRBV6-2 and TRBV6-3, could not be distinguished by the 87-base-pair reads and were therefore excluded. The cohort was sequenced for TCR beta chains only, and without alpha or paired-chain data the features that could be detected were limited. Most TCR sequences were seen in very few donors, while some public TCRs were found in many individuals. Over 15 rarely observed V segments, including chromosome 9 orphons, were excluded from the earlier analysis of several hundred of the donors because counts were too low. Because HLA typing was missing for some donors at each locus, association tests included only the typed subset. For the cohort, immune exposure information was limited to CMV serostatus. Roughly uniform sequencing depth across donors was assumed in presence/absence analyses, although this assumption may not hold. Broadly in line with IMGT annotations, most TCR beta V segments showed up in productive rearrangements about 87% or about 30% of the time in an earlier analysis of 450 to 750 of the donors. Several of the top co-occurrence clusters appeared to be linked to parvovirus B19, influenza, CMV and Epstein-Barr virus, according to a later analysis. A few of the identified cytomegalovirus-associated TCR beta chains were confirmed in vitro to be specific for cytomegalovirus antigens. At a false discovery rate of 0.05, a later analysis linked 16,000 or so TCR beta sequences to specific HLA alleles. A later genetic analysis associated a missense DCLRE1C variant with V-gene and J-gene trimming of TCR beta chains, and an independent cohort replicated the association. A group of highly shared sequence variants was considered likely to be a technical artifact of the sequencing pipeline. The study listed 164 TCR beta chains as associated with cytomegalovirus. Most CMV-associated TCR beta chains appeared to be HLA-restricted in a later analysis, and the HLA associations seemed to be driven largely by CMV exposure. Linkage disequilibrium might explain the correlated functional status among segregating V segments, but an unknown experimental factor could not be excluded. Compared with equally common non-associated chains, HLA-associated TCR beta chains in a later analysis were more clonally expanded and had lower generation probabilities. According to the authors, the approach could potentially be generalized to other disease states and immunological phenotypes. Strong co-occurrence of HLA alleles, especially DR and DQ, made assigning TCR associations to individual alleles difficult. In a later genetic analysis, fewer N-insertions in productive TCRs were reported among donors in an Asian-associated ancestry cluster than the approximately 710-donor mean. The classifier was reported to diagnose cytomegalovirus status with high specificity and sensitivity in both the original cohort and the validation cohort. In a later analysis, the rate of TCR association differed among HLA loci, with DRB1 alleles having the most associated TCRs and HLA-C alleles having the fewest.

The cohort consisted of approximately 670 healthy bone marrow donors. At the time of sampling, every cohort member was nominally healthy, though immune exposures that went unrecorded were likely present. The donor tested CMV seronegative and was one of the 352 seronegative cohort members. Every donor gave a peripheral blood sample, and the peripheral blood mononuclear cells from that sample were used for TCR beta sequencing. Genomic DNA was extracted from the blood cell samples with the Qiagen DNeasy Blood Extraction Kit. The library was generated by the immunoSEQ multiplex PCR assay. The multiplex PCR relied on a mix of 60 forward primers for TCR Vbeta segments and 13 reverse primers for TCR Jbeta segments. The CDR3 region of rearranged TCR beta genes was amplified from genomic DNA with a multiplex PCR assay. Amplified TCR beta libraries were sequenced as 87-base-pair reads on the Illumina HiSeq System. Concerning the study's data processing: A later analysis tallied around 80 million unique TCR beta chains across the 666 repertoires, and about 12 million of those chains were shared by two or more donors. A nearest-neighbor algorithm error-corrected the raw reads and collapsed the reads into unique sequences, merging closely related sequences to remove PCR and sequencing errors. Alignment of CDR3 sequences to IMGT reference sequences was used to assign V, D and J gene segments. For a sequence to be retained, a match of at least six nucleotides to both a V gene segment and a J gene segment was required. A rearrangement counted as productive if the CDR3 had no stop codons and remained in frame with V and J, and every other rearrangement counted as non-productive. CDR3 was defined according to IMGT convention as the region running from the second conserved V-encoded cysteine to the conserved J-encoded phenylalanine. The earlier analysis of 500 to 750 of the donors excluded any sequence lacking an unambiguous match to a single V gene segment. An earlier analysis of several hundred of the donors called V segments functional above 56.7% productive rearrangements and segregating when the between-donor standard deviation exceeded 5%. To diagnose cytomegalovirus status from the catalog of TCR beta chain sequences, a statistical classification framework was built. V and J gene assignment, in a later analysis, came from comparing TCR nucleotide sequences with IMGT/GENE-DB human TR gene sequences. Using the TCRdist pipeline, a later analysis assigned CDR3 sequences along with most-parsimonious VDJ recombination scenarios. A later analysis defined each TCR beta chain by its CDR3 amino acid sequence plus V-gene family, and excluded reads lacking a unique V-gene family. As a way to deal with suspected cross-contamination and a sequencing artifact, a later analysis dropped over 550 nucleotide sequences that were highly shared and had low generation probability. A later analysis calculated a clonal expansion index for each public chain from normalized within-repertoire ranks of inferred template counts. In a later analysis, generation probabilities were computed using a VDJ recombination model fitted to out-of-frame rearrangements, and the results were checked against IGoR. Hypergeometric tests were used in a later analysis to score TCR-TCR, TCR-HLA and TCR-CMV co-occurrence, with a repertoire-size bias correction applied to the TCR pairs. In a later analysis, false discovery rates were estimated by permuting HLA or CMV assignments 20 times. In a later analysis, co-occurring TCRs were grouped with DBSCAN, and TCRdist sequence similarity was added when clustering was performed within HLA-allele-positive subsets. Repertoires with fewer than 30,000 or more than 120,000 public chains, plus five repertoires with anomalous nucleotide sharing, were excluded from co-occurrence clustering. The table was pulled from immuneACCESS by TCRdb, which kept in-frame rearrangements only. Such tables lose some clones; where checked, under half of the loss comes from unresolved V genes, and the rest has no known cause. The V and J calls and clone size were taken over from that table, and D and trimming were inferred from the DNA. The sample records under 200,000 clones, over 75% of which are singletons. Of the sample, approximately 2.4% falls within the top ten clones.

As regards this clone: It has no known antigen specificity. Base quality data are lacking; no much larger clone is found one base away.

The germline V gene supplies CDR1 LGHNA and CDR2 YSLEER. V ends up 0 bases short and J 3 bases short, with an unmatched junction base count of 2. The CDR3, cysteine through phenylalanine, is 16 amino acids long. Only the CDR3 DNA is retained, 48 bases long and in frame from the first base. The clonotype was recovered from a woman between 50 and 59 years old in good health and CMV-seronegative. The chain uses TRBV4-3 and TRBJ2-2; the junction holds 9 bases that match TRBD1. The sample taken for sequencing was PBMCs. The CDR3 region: CASSQDRTGDTGELFF. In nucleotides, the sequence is TGCGCCAGCAGCCAAGACCGGACAGGGGACACCGGGGAGCTGTTTTTT.